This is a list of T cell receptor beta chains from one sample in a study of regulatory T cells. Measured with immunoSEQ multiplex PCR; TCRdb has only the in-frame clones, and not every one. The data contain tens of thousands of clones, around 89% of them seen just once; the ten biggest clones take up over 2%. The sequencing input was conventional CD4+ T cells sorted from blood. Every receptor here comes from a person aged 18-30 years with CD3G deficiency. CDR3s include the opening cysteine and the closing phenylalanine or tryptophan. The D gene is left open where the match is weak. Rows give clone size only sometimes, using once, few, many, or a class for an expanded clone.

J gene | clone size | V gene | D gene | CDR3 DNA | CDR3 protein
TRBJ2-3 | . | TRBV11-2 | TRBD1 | TGTGCCAGCAGCCTCGGACAGGGTATTGGAGATACGCAGTATTTT | CASSLGQGIGDTQYF
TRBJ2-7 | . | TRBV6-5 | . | TGTGCCAGCTCGGGGAACTACGAGCAGTACTTC | CASSGNYEQYF
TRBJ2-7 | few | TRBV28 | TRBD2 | TGTGCCAGCACTACATCTAAGCGGGGGGACCTGTGGGAGCAGTACTTC | CASTTSKRGDLWEQYF
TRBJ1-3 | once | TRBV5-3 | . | TGTGCCAGCATGGGGTTCTGGGACACCATATATTTT | CASMGFWDTIYF
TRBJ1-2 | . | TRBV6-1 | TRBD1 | TGTGCCAGCAGCCGCCCGGACAGGGGTCATAAAGGCTACACCTTC | CASSRPDRGHKGYTF
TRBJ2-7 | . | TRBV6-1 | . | TGTGCCAGCGGAGGGTATGCGTACGAGCAGTACTTC | CASGGYAYEQYF
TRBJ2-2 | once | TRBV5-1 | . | TGCGCCAGCAAGGTCGGGGGGCTGGACACCGGGGAGCTGTTTTTT | CASKVGGLDTGELFF
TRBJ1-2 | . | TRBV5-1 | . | TGCGCCAGCAGCTTAGATGTAGGGGATGGCTACACCTTC | CASSLDVGDGYTF
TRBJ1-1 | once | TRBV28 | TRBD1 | TGTGCCAGCAGTTCCCCAGGGGCAGGGGGTGTAGCTTTCTTT | CASSSPGAGGVAFF
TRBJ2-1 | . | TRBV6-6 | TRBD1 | TGTGCCAGCAGCTCCGACAGGGGTGAGCAGTTCTTC | CASSSDRGEQFF
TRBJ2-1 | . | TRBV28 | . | TGTGCCAGCAGTTCAGCGTGGAATGAGCAGTTCTTC | CASSSAWNEQFF